The 8 T cell receptor beta chains below come from one sample, sequenced in a study of shared clonotypes between healthy human individuals. The assay was immunoSEQ multiplex PCR, and TCRdb's table has in-frame clones only and misses some. Among some 1.4 million clones listed, over 95% were seen once. What was sequenced was naive CD4+ T cells sorted from blood. Documented subset: CD45RA+ positively selected. Every receptor here comes from a man aged 25 to 40 in good health.

Details on this clone: Other DNA sequences in the sample encode the same CDR3. J is TRBJ2-7 and V is TRBV5-1; TRBD2 matches at 14 bases. The CDR3 has 15 amino acids. Germline CDR1 reads SGHRS; CDR2 reads YFSETQ. Trimming took 3 bases from V and 3 from J; bases not matched to a gene: 2. The CDR3 sequence: CASSSGLAGVYEQYF. CDR3 nucleotides: TGCGCCAGCAGCTCGGGACTAGCGGGGGTCTACGAGCAGTACTTC.

Points on this clone: This CDR3 is also generated by other DNA sequences in the sample. The genes are TRBV5-1 and TRBJ2-7; D gene uncertain. Germline assignment: CDR1 SGHRS and CDR2 YFSETQ. V was cut by 0 bases and J by 1 base, with 8 bases left in between. CDR3 length: 14 amino acids. CDR3 coding DNA: TGCGCCAGCAGCTTGGACAGCCTTTCCTACGAGCAGTACTTC. Protein sequence: CASSLDSLSYEQYF.

The chain uses TRBV5-4 and TRBJ2-1, with 7 bases aligning to TRBD2. The CDR3 spans 16 residues. Losses at the gene ends were 3 bases for V and 9 bases for J; bases not matched to a gene: 15. Germline lookup yields CDR1 SGHNT and CDR2 YYREEE (reference sequence). The CDR3: CASSSAISGFHLEQFF. In nucleotides, the CDR3 is TGTGCCAGCAGCTCCGCCATTAGCGGGTTTCATCTTGAGCAGTTCTTC.

V and J are TRBV5-4 and TRBJ2-3; D might be TRBD2 (5 bases). V lost 4 bases, J lost 5 bases, and 11 bases lay in between. This CDR3 is built from 13 residues. Germline CDR1 and CDR2: SGHNT and YYREEE (reference sequence). The CDR3 sequence is CASSGRWRDTQYF. The CDR3 nucleotides are TGTGCCAGCAGCGGGAGATGGAGAGATACGCAGTATTTT.

The rearrangement joins TRBV27 to TRBJ2-1; 12 bases are shared with TRBD2. The germline gives CDR1 MNHEY, CDR2 SMNVEV (reference sequence). CDR3 length: 16 residues. After removal of 6 bases from V and 6 bases from J, the junction contained 9 bases not matched to a gene. The CDR3 DNA is TGTGCCAGCAGCTCTAGCACTAGCGGGAGGTTCAATGAGCAGTTCTTC. This gives the protein CASSSSTSGRFNEQFF.

The chain is built from TRBV6-5 and TRBJ1-2; D is possibly TRBD1 (5 bases). The CDR3 extends over 13 amino acids. Germline V gene lookup returns CDR1 MNHEY and CDR2 SVGAGI. Trimming left V 10 bases short and J 5 bases short, with 17 bases between. CDR3 sequence: CATNTGTVYGYTF. The CDR3, as DNA: TGTGCCACCAACACCGGGACCGTATATGGCTACACCTTC.

This sequence joins TRBV18 and TRBJ2-7; D not resolved. The CDR3 loop spans 13 amino acids. V lost 2 bases, J lost 3 bases, and 8 bases lay in between. CDR1 KGHSH and CDR2 LQKENI come from the germline V gene. CDR3 region: CASSPSSFYEQYF. In DNA, the CDR3 is TGTGCCAGCTCACCATCCAGCTTCTACGAGCAGTACTTC. Based on the CDR3 plus reference TRBV18 and TRBJ2-7, the full variable domain is NAGVMQNPRHLVRRRGQEARLRCSPMKGHSHVYWYRQLPEEGLKFMVYLQKENIIDESGMPKERFSAEFPKEGPSILRIQQVVRGDSAAYFCASSPSSFYEQYFGPGTRLTVT.

The gene calls are TRBV4-3 and TRBJ2-3, with no clear D. CDR1 is LGHNA and CDR2 is YSLEER in the germline V gene. V lost 0 bases to trimming and J lost 3 bases, with 4 bases between them. The CDR3 has 13 amino acids. The CDR3 sequence: CASSQEITDTQYF. In DNA form, the CDR3 reads TGCGCCAGCAGCCAAGAGATTACAGATACGCAGTATTTT.